This T cell receptor beta chain was sequenced in a study of cytomegalovirus exposure and HLA in healthy donors. With regard to this clone: What it binds is unknown.

Study findings and constraints: It was reported in a later analysis that an Asian-associated ancestry cluster showed fewer N-insertions than the approximately 670-donor mean.

The PCR had 60 Vbeta and 13 Jbeta primers. Measured with immunoSEQ multiplex PCR; TCRdb has only the in-frame clones, and not every one. The table lists some 64,000 clones. This CDR3 contains 15 residues. This clonotype was obtained from a woman aged 25 to 39 in good health and CMV-seronegative. The chain recombines TRBV12-2 with TRBJ2-7; TRBD2 is the table's D call and was not checked against the DNA. TRBV12-2 is a documented pseudogene. The sequencing input was PBMCs. CDR3 DNA sequence: TGTGCAAGTCGCTTAGCAGCCCGGAGGGCGGGTAAGCAGTACTTC. Amino acids: CASRLAARRAGKQYF.